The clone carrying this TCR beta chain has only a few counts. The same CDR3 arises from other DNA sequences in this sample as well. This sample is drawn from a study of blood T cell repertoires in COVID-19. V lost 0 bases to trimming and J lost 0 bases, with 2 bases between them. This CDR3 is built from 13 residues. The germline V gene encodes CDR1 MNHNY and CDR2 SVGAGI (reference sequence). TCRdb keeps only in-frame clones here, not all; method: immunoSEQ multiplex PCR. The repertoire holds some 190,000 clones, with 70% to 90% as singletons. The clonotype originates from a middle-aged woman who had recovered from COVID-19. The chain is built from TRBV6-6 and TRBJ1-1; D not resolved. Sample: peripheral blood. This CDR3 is CASSYSMNTEAFF. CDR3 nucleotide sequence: TGTGCCAGCAGTTACTCCATGAACACTGAAGCTTTCTTT.